This TCR beta chain was captured by sequencing in a study of T-cell reconstitution after alpha-beta-depleted transplantation in children. Study conclusions and caveats: Several hundred expanded graft clones reportedly were the source of alpha-beta T cells about two months after transplant.

This clonotype was seen ten or more times. Its specificity is unknown. Unique molecular identifiers tagged the TCRbeta library. TCRdb used MiXCR to reprocess the PCR reads, holding one entry per CDR3 protein. The sample records 100,000 to 120,000 distinct CDR3 sequences, 5.5% to 6.5% being singletons. V shed 4 bases, J shed 5 bases, and the junction held 1 base outside the gene matches. Germline CDR1 MDHEN, CDR2 SYDVKM. The CDR3 consists of 14 residues. The sequencing used PBMCs, mostly from graft donor cells, collected 360 days after TCRalphabeta/CD19-depleted stem cell transplant. This clonotype was sampled from a male patient aged 2-10 years who had a stem cell transplant for acute lymphoblastic leukemia, so the T cells may come from the graft donor. This chain uses TRBV28 with TRBJ2-3; 12 nucleotides line up with TRBD2. In DNA, the CDR3 is TGTGCCAGCAGTTCGGGACTAGCGGGAGATACGCAGTATTTT. This translates into CASSSGLAGDTQYF.